This T cell receptor (beta chain) originates from a study of regulatory T cells in long-lasting Graves disease. As to time point: persistent/refractory GD, antithyroid drugs over 5 years with positive TRAb. Isolated PBMC RNA provided the starting material for the TCR library. This clonotype occurred once. Library construction for TCR beta used iRepertoire HTBI primers and Arm-PCR of CDR3 regions. TCRdb called the multiplex PCR reads again in MiXCR, with one record for every CDR3 protein. The sample holds roughly 430,000 distinct CDR3 sequences, under 25% seen once. The CDR3 covers 15 residues. Germline V gene lookup returns CDR1 MNHEY and CDR2 SMNVEV (reference sequence). J was trimmed by 5 bases and V by 5 bases; bases with no gene match: 6.

The sequencing used peripheral blood mononuclear cells (PBMCs), collected when the disease was refractory, from a patient treated with antithyroid drugs. The rearrangement joins TRBV27 to TRBJ1-5, with 10 nucleotides matching TRBD1. The receptor was isolated from a female donor with Graves disease. The CDR3 region is CASSTGQGFDQPQHF. CDR3 DNA: TGTGCCAGCAGTACGGGACAGGGGTTCGATCAGCCCCAGCATTTT.